Included here is one T cell receptor (beta chain) sequence, with context. Documented treatment: roughly 18 received Ad26.COV2.S at low or high dose, single or two shots; about 5 received placebo; per-sample allocation not given. Day 63 after the first injection of vaccine or placebo was the sampling time. Within Boston, the person who donated was an adult of 18-55 years. The sample is drawn from a study of Ad26.COV2.S vaccination and SARS-CoV-2 variants. Study-level background: Intramuscular Ad26.COV2.S doses were given once or twice, 56 days apart.

The CDR3 is 15 amino acids. V shed 5 bases and J shed 7 bases, with 20 bases lying between them. Germline loops: CDR1 PRHDT, CDR2 FYEKMQ (reference sequence). Measured with immunoSEQ multiplex PCR; TCRdb has only the in-frame clones, and not every one. The sample holds 350,000 to 450,000 clones, roughly four fifths seen once. The chain couples TRBV13 to TRBJ1-2; D gene unclear. This TCR came from a person aged 18 to 65 who received the Ad26.COV2.S COVID-19 vaccine or a placebo. The source was peripheral blood, collected in a trial of Ad26.COV2.S vaccine versus placebo. The CDR3 nucleotides are TGTGCCAGCAGCCATCCGACCGGGTTAGGAGCTGGCTACACCTTC. Its protein product is CASSHPTGLGAGYTF.